The 18 T cell receptor beta chains presented below share a single source sample, sequenced in a study of cytomegalovirus exposure and HLA in healthy donors. With 60 Vbeta and 13 Jbeta primers, the PCR was carried out. Only in-frame clones appear in the TCRdb table, and some are missing; sequencing was by immunoSEQ multiplex PCR. The table includes some 130,000 clones, around 75% detected once. Material for sequencing was PBMCs. Every receptor here comes from a man aged 25 to 40 in good health and CMV-seronegative.

The V call is TRBV29-1, the J call TRBJ1-2, with D unclear. This CDR3 comprises 13 residues. With 5 bases removed from V and 0 bases from J, the gap between germline ends came to 10 bases. The germline CDR1 and CDR2 sequences are SQVTM and ANQGSEA. The CDR3 here is CSVLKLTNYGYTF. In nucleotides, the CDR3 is TGCAGCGTTCTTAAACTGACTAACTATGGCTACACCTTC.

The chain carries TRBV5-4 and TRBJ2-7, with 8 bases fitting TRBD2. CDR1 and CDR2 from the germline V gene are SGHNT and YYREEE (reference sequence). J gave up 5 bases and V 2 bases, and 6 bases lay outside the gene matches. This CDR3 comprises 14 residues. The CDR3 bases are TGTGCCAGCAGCTTAGGACTAGCCACCCACGAGCAGTACTTC. Protein product: CASSLGLATHEQYF.

The V gene is TRBV10-3, the J gene TRBJ2-1, with D tentatively TRBD2 (5 bases). Germline V gene sequence: CDR1 ENHRY, CDR2 SYGVKD. Trimming left V 4 bases short and J 8 bases short, with 24 bases between. The CDR3 loop spans 17 amino acids. The CDR3 bases are TGTGCCATCAGTGTGAGGATTTCGGAGGTAGCTCAGTATGAGCAGTTCTTC. Its protein is CAISVRISEVAQYEQFF.

This clone has a handful of counts. The V call is TRBV28, the J call TRBJ2-3; D is possibly TRBD1 (5 bases). V lost 7 bases to trimming and J lost 1 base, with 9 bases between them. The CDR3 sequence is 13 residues long. Germline V gene sequence: CDR1 MDHEN, CDR2 SYDVKM. CDR3 region: CASIRQRTDTQYF. The CDR3 nucleotides read TGTGCCAGCATCAGACAGCGCACAGATACGCAGTATTTT.

The chain combines TRBV7-3 with TRBJ2-5, with D perhaps TRBD2 (5 bases). CDR1 and CDR2 (germline): SGHTA, FQGTGA. The CDR3 is 13 amino acids. With 0 bases removed from V and 3 bases from J, the gap between germline ends came to 5 bases. The DNA of the CDR3 is TGTGCCAGCAGCTTAACTAGCGAAGAGACCCAGTACTTC. Amino acids: CASSLTSEETQYF.

The chain recombines TRBV4-1 with TRBJ1-5, with TRBD1 as a possible D gene (6 bases). V lost 0 bases to trimming and J lost 6 bases, with 15 bases between them. CDR3 length: 16 residues. Germline CDR1 and CDR2: MGHRA and YSYEKL. CDR3 sequence (DNA): TGCGCCAGCAGCCAAGAGGCTAACAGGGCGGCTCAGCCCCAGCATTTT. This sequence encodes CASSQEANRAAQPQHF.

The rearrangement uses TRBV5-1 and TRBJ2-6; 9 bases are shared with TRBD2. This CDR3 comprises 18 residues. The ends lost 0 bases at V and 0 bases at J; junction bases unmatched: 4. Germline assignment: CDR1 SGHRS and CDR2 YFSETQ. The CDR3 loop reads CASSLGAGGPSGANVLTF. The DNA for the CDR3 is TGCGCCAGCAGCTTGGGGGCGGGAGGGCCCTCTGGGGCCAACGTCCTGACTTTC. The complete variable domain, with remaining parts taken from reference TRBV5-1 and TRBJ2-6, reads KAGVTQTPRYLIKTRGQQVTLSCSPISGHRSVSWYQQTPGQGLQFLFEYFSETQRNKGNFPGRFSGRQFSNSRSEMNVSTLELGDSALYLCASSLGAGGPSGANVLTFGAGSRLTVL.

J is TRBJ1-4 and V is TRBV28; 11 bases are shared with TRBD1. The CDR3 sequence is 15 residues long. The V and J ends lost 8 bases and 5 bases, in that order; junction bases with no gene match: 7. CDR1 and CDR2 (germline): MDHEN, SYDVKM. The CDR3 coding sequence is TGTGCCAGCGGAGTCGGACAGGGGGCGAATGAAAAACTGTTTTTT. Amino acids: CASGVGQGANEKLFF.

This clone turned up a few times. This chain links TRBV7-2 with TRBJ2-1; D call uncertain. Trimming cost V 6 bases and J 0 bases, with 15 bases left between them. Germline V gene sequence: CDR1 SGHTA, CDR2 FQGNSA. The CDR3 has 16 residues. This CDR3 reads CASRPGQTSSYNEQFF. The CDR3 DNA follows: TGTGCCAGCAGGCCTGGTCAAACGAGCTCCTACAATGAGCAGTTCTTC.

V and J are TRBV15 and TRBJ2-7; 9 bases are shared with TRBD1. With 5 bases clipped from V and 5 bases from J, the junction kept 7 bases outside the gene matches. CDR3 length equals 14 residues. The germline V gene has CDR1 LNHNV and CDR2 YYDKDF (reference sequence). The CDR3 DNA sequence: TGTGCCACCAGCTCCAGGACAGGGGCCAACGAGCAGTACTTC. Translated, it gives CATSSRTGANEQYF. Full variable domain (outside the CDR3, taken from reference TRBV15 and TRBJ2-7): DAMVIQNPRYQVTQFGKPVTLSCSQTLNHNVMYWYQQKSSQAPKLLFHYYDKDFNNEADTPDNFQSRRPNTSFCFLDIRSPGLGDTAMYLCATSSRTGANEQYFGPGTRLTVT.

The CDR3: CASSLTDSQNEKLFF. The CDR3 bases are TGTGCCAGCAGTTTAACAGACAGCCAGAATGAAAAACTGTTTTTT. The V call is TRBV27, the J call TRBJ1-4, with D perhaps matching TRBD1 (5 bases). The length of the CDR3 is 15 residues. Germline CDR1 and CDR2: MNHEY and SMNVEV (reference sequence). The germline V and J ends were trimmed by 2 bases and 5 bases, with 12 bases remaining between them.

The rearrangement links TRBV11-2 to TRBJ2-7, with TRBD1 matching 9 bases. Per the germline V gene, CDR1 is SGHAT and CDR2 is FQNNGV. The V gene end was trimmed by 1 base and the J gene end by 4 bases; junction bases not matched to a gene: 11. The CDR3 consists of 17 residues. The CDR3 DNA follows: TGTGCCAGCAGCTTAGTGGGGTCCGGGACAGGGTTATACGAGCAGTACTTC. It is translated as CASSLVGSGTGLYEQYF. Filled out from reference TRBV11-2 and TRBJ2-7, the complete variable domain reads EAGVAQSPRYKIIEKRQSVAFWCNPISGHATLYWYQQILGQGPKLLIQFQNNGVVDDSQLPKDRFSAERLKGVDSTLKIQPAKLEDSAVYLCASSLVGSGTGLYEQYFGPGTRLTVT.

This chain connects TRBV28 to TRBJ2-1, with 9 bases aligning to TRBD2. The germline V gene has CDR1 MDHEN and CDR2 SYDVKM. Trimming took 6 bases from V and 6 from J; bases not matched to a gene: 9. The CDR3 length is 15 residues. The CDR3 here is CASSHSGGRVNEQFF. DNA for the CDR3: TGTGCCAGCAGCCATAGCGGGGGACGGGTCAATGAGCAGTTCTTC.

This chain uses TRBV4-1 with TRBJ2-7; D may be TRBD1 (5 bases). V lost 5 bases and J 3 bases, leaving 14 bases between the germline ends. The germline CDR1 and CDR2 sequences are MGHRA and YSYEKL. The CDR3 consists of 14 residues. The CDR3 here is CASSFTLGDYEQYF. The CDR3 DNA is TGCGCCAGCAGCTTTACCCTAGGGGACTACGAGCAGTACTTC.

This chain links TRBV30 with TRBJ2-5, with D tentatively TRBD2 (5 bases). CDR3 length: 15 amino acids. Trimming left V 2 bases short and J 1 base short, with 14 bases between. Germline V gene data show CDR1 as GTSNPN and CDR2 as SVGIG (reference sequence). The chain's CDR3 is CAWSPGFDPQETQYF. Here the CDR3 DNA reads TGTGCCTGGAGTCCGGGATTCGACCCCCAAGAGACCCAGTACTTC.

The rearrangement uses TRBV6-1 and TRBJ1-3; D may be TRBD1 (6 bases). The CDR3 length is 15 residues. Germline CDR1 and CDR2: MNHNS and SASEGT. The V end was cut by 6 bases, the J end by 0 bases, with 12 bases between. The CDR3 sequence is CASRMDSLSGNTIYF. Here the CDR3 DNA reads TGTGCCAGCAGAATGGACAGTCTCTCTGGAAACACCATATATTTT.

The chain couples TRBV28 to TRBJ2-7; 9 positions match TRBD1. This CDR3 is built from 16 residues. CDR1 MDHEN and CDR2 SYDVKM come from the germline V gene. Trimming at V came to 7 bases and at J to 6 bases, leaving 16 bases not matched to a gene. In DNA form, the CDR3 reads TGTGCCAGCAAAGAACCCAGGACAGGGGTTTTTCTCGAGCAGTACTTC. It codes for CASKEPRTGVFLEQYF.

In its sample, this clone was seen once. V is TRBV13 and J is TRBJ2-7, with a weak D call TRBD1 (5 bases). In germline, CDR1 is PRHDT, CDR2 FYEKMQ (reference sequence). This CDR3 spans 13 amino acids. V was pared by 3 bases and J by 3 bases, with 9 bases between. CDR3 nucleotides: TGTGCCAGCAGCTTTGGGCAGGGCTACGAGCAGTACTTC. It translates to CASSFGQGYEQYF.